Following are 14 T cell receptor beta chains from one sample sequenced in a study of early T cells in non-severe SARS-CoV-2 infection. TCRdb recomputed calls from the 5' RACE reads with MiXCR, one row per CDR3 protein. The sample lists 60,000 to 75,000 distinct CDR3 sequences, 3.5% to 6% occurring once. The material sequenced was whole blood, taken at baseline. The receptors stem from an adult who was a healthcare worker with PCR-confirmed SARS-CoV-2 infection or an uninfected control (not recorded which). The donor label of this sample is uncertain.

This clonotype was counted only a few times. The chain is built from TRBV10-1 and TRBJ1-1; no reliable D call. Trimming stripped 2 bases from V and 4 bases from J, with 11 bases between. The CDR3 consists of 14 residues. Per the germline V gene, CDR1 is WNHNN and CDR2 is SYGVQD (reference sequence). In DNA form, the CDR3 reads TGCGCCAGCAGTGAGGGGAATATCGGCACTGAAGCTTTCTTT. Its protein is CASSEGNIGTEAFF.

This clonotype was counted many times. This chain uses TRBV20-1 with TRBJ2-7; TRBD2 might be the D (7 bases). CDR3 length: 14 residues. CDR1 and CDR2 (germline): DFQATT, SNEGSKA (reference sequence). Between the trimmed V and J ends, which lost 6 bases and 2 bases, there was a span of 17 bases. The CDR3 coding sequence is TGCAGTGCCCCACAGGGAGGGAGTACCTACGAGCAGTACTTC. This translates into CSAPQGGSTYEQYF.

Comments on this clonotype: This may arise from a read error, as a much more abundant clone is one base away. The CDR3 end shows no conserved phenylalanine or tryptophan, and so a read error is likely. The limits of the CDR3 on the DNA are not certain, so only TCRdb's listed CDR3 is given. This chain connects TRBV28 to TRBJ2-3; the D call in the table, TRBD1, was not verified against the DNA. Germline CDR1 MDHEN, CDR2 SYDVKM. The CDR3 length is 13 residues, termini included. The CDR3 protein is CASTSSGPDTQYL.

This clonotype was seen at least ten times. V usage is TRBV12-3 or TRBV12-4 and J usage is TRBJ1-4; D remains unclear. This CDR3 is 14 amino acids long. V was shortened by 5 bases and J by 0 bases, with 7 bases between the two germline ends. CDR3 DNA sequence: TGTGCCAGCAGTAACAGTCCAACTAATGAAAAACTGTTTTTT. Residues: CASSNSPTNEKLFF.

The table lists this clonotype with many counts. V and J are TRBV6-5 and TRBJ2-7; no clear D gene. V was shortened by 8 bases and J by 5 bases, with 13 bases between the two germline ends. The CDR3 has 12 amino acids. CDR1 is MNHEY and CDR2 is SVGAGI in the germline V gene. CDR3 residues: CASRSVGNEQYF. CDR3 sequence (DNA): TGTGCCAGCCGTAGTGTCGGCAACGAGCAGTACTTC.

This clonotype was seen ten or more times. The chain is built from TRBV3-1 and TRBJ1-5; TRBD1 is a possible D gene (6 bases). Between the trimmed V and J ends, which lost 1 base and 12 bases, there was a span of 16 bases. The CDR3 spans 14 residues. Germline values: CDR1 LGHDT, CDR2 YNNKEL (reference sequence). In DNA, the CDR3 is TGTGCCAGCAGCCAAGGGACCGGGACAAGAAACCAGCATTTT. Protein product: CASSQGTGTRNQHF.

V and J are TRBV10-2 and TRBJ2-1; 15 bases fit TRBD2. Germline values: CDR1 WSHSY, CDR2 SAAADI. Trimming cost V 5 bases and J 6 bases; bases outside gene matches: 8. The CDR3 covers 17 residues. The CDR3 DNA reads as TGCGCCAGCAGTTTTCGGACTAGCGGGGGGGCGGGCAATGAGCAGTTCTTC. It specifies CASSFRTSGGAGNEQFF.

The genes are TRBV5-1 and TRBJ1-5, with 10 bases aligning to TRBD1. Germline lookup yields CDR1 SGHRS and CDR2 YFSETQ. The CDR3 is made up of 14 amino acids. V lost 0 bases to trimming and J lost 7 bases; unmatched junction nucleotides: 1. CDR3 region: CASSLGDRGQPQHF. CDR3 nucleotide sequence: TGCGCCAGCAGCTTGGGGGACAGGGGACAGCCCCAGCATTTT. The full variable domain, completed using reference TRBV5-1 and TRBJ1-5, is KAGVTQTPRYLIKTRGQQVTLSCSPISGHRSVSWYQQTPGQGLQFLFEYFSETQRNKGNFPGRFSGRQFSNSRSEMNVSTLELGDSALYLCASSLGDRGQPQHFGDGTRLSIL.

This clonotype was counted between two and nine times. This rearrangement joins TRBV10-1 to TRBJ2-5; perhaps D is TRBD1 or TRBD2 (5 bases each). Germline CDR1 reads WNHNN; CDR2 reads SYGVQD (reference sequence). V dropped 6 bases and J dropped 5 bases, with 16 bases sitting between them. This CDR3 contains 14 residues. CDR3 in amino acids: CASSQAGTGETQYF. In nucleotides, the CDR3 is TGCGCCAGCAGCCAAGCTGGGACGGGTGAGACCCAGTACTTC.

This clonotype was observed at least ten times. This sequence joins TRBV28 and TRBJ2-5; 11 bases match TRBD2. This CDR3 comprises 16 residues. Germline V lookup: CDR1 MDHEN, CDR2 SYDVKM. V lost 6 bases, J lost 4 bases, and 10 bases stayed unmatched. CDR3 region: CASSLPLAGGGETQYF. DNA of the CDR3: TGTGCCAGCAGCCTTCCTCTAGCGGGGGGAGGAGAGACCCAGTACTTC.

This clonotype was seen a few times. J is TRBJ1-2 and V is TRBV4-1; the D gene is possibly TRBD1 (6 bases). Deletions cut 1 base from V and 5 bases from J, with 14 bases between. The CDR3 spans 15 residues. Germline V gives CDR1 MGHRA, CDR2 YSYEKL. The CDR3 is CASSQGGGEMYGYTF. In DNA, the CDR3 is TGCGCCAGCAGCCAAGGAGGGGGGGAAATGTATGGCTACACCTTC.

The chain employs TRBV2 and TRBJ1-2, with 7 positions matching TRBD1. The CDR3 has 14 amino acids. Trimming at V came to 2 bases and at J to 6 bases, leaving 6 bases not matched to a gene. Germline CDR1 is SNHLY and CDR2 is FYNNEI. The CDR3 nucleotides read TGTGCCAGCAGTGAACAGGGGGAAACTGATGGCTACACCTTC. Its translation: CASSEQGETDGYTF.

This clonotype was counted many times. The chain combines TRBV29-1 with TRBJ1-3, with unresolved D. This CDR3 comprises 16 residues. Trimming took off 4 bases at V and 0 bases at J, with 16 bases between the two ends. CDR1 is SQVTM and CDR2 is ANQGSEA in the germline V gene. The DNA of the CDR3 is TGCAGCGTTGGAGGCGGAATAAGGAGCTCTGGAAACACCATATATTTT. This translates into CSVGGGIRSSGNTIYF.

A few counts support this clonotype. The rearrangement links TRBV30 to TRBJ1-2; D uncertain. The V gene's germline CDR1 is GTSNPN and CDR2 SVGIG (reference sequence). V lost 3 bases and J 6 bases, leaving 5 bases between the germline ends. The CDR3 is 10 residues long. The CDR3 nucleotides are TGTGCCTGGAGAGTCGATGGCTACACCTTC. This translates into CAWRVDGYTF.